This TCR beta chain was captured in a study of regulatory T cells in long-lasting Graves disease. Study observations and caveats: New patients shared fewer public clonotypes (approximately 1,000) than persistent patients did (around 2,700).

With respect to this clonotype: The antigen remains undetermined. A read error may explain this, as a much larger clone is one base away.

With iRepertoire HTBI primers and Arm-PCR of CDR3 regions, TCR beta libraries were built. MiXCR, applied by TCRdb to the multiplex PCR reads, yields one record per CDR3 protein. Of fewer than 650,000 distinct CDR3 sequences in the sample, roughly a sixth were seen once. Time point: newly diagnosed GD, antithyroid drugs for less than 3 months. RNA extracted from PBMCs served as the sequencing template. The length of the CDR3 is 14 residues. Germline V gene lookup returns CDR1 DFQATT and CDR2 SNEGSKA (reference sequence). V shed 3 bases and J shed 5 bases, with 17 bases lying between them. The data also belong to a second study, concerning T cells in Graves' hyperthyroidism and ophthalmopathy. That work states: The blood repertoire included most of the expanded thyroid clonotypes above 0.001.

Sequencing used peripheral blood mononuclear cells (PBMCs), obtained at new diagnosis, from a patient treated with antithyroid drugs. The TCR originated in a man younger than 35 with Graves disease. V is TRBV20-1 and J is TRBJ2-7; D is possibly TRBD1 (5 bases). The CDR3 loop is CSARGQAVLDEQYF. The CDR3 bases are TGCAGTGCTAGGGGGCAGGCTGTTCTCGACGAGCAGTACTTC.